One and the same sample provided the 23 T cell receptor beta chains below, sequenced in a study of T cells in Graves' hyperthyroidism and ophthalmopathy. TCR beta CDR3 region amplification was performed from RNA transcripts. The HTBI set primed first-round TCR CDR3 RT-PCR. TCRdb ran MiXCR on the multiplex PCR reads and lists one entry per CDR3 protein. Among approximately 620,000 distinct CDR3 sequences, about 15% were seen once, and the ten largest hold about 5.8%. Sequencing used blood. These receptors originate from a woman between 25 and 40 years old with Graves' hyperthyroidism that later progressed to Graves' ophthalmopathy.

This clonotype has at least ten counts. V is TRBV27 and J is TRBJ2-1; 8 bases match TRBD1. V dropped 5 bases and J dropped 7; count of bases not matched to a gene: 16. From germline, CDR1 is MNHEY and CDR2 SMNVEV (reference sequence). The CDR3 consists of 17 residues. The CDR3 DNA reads TGTGCCAGCAGTGGAGAGACAGGGGCCCAGGTTTGGAATGAGCAGTTCTTC. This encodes CASSGETGAQVWNEQFF.

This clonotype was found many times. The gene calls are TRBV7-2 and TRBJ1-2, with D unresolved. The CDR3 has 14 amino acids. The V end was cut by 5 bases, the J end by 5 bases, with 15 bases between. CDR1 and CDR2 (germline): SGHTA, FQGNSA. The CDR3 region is CASSPSTSRYGYTF. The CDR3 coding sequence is TGTGCCAGCAGCCCAAGCACATCTAGATATGGCTACACCTTC.

CDR3: CASSEISTNTGELFF. CDR3 sequence (DNA): TGTGCCAGCAGTGAAATTAGTACGAACACCGGGGAGCTGTTTTTT. The rearrangement joins TRBV25-1 to TRBJ2-2; D unclear. Germline assignment: CDR1 MGHDK and CDR2 SYGVNS. V was cut by 2 bases and J by 0 bases, with 7 bases left in between. This CDR3 is built from 15 residues.

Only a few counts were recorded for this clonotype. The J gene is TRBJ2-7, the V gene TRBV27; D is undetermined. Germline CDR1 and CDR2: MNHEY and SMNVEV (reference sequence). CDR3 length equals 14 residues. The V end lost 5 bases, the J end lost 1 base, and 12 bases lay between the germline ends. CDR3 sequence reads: CASSPWTESYEQYF. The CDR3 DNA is TGTGCCAGCAGTCCTTGGACCGAATCCTACGAGCAGTACTTC.

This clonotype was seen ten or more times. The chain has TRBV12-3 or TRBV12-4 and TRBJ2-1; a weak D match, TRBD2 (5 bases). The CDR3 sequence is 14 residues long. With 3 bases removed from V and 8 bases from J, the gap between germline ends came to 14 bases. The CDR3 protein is CASSFIRGWDEQFF. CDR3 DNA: TGTGCCAGCAGTTTTATCCGGGGTTGGGATGAGCAGTTCTTC.

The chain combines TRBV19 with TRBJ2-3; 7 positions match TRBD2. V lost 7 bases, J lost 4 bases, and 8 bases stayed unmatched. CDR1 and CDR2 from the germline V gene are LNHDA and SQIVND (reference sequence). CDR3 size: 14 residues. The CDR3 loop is CASIGTMAPDTQYF. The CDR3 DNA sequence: TGTGCCAGTATTGGGACTATGGCGCCAGATACGCAGTATTTT. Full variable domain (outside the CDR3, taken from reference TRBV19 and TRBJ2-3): DGGITQSPKYLFRKEGQNVTLSCEQNLNHDAMYWYRQDPGQGLRLIYYSQIVNDFQKGDIAEGYSVSREKKESFPLTVTSAQKNPTAFYLCASIGTMAPDTQYFGPGTRLTVL.

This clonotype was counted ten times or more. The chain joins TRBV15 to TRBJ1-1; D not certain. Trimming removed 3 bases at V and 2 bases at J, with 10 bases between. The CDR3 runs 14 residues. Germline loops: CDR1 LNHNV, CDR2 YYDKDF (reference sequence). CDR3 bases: TGTGCCACCAGCAGGGTGCCCCTAAACACTGAAGCTTTCTTT. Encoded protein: CATSRVPLNTEAFF.

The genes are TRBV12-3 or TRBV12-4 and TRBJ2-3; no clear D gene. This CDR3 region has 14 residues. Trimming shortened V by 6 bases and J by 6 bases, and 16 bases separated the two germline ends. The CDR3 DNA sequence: TGTGCCAGCAGGGTGCAAAGGTACATTGATACGCAGTATTTT. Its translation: CASRVQRYIDTQYF.

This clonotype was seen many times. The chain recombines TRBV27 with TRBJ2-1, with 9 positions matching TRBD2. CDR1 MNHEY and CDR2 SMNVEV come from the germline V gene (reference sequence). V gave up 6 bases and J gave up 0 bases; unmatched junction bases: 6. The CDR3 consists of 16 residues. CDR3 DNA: TGTGCCAGCAGGGCTAGCGGGGTAAGCTCCTACAATGAGCAGTTCTTC. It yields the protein CASRASGVSSYNEQFF.

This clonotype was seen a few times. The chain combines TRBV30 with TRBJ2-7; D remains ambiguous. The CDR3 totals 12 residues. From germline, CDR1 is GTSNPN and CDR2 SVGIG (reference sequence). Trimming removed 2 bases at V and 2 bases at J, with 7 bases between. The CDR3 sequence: CAWSSITYEQYF. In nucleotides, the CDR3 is TGTGCCTGGAGTTCCATTACCTACGAGCAGTACTTC.

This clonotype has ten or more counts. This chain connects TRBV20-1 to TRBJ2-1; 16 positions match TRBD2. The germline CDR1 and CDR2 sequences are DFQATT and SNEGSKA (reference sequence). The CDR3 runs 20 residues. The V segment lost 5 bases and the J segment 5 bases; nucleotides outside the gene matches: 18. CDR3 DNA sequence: TGCAGTGCTCTCAACCTGGGACTAGCGGGAGGGCCTCCAAGGGACAATGAGCAGTTCTTC. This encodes CSALNLGLAGGPPRDNEQFF.

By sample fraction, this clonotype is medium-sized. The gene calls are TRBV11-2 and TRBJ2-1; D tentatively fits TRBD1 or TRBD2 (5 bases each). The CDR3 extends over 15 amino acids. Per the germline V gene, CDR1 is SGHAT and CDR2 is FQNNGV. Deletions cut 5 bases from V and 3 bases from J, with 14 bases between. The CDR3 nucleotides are TGTGCCAGCAGCCCATCCCGGGACCACTACAATGAGCAGTTCTTC. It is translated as CASSPSRDHYNEQFF.

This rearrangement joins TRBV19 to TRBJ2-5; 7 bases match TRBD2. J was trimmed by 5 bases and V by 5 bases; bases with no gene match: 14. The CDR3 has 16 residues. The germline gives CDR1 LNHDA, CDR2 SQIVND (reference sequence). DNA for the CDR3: TGTGCCAGTAGTCCCCCCGGGACTAACGGAGGGGAGACCCAGTACTTC. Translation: CASSPPGTNGGETQYF.

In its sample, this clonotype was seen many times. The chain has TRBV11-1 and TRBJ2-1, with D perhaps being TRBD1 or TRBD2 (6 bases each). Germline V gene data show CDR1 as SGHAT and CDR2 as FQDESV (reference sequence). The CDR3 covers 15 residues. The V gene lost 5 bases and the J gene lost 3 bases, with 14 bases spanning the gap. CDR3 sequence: CASSPGGGDYNEQFF. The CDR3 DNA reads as TGTGCCAGCAGCCCCGGGGGCGGGGACTACAATGAGCAGTTCTTC.

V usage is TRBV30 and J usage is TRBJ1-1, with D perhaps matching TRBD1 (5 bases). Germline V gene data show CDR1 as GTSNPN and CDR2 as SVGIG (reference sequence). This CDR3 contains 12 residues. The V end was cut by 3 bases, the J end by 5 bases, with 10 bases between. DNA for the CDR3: TGTGCCTGGAGAGGGACGGGGACTGAAGCTTTCTTT. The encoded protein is CAWRGTGTEAFF.

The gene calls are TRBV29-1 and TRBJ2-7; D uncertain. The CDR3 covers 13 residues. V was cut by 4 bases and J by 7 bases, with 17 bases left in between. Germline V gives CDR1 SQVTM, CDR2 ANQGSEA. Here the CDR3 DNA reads TGCAGCGTTGGGTTCAGCTATCTTCGGGAGCAGTACTTC. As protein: CSVGFSYLREQYF.

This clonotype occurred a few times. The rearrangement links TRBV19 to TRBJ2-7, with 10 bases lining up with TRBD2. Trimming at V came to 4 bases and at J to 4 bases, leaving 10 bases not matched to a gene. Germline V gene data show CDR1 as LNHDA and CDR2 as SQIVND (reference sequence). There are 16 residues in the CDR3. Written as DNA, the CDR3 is TGTGCCAGTAGTAAAACAGCCGGACTAGCGGTTTACGAGCAGTACTTC. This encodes CASSKTAGLAVYEQYF.

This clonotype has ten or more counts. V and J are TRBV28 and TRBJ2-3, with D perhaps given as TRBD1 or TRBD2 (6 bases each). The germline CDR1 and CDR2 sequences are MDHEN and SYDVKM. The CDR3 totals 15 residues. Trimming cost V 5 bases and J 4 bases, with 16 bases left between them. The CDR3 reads CASSKGGTSSDTQYF. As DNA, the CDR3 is TGTGCCAGCAGTAAGGGGGGAACTAGTTCAGATACGCAGTATTTT.

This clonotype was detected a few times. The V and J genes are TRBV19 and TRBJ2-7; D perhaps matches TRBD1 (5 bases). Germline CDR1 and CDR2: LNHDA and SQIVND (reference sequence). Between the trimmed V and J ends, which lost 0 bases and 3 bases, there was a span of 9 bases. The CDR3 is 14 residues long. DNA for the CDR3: TGTGCCAGTAGTATAGATGACAGATACTACGAGCAGTACTTC. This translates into CASSIDDRYYEQYF.

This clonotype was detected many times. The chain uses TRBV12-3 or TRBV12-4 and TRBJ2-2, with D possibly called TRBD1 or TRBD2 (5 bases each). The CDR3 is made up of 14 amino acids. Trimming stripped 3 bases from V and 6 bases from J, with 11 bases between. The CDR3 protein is CASSLRDGSGELFF. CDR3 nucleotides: TGTGCCAGCAGTTTGAGGGACGGTTCCGGGGAGCTGTTTTTT.

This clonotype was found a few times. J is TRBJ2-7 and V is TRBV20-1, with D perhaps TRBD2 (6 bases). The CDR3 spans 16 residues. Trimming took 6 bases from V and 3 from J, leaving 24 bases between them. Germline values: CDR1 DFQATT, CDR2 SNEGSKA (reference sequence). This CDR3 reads CSAPRVDRTTNYEQYF. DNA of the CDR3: TGCAGTGCCCCTCGGGTTGACCGGACTACCAACTACGAGCAGTACTTC.

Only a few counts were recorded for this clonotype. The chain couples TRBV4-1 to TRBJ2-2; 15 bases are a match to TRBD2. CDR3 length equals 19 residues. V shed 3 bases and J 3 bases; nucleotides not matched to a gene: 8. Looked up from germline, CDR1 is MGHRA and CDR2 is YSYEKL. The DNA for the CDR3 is TGCGCCAGCAGCCATCGAGGACTAGCGGGAGGGCCTGACACCGGGGAGCTGTTTTTT. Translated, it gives CASSHRGLAGGPDTGELFF.

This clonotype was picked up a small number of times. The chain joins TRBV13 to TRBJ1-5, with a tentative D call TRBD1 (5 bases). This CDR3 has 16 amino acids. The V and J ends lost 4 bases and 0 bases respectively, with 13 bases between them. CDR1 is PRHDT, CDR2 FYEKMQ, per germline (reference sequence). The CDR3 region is CASSSTGDYSNQPQHF. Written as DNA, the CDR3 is TGTGCCAGCAGCTCTACGGGGGATTATAGCAATCAGCCCCAGCATTTT. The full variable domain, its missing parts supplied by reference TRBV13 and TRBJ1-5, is AAGVIQSPRHLIKEKRETATLKCYPIPRHDTVYWYQQGPGQDPQFLISFYEKMQSDKGSIPDRFSAQQFSDYHSELNMSSLELGDSALYFCASSSTGDYSNQPQHFGDGTRLSIL.